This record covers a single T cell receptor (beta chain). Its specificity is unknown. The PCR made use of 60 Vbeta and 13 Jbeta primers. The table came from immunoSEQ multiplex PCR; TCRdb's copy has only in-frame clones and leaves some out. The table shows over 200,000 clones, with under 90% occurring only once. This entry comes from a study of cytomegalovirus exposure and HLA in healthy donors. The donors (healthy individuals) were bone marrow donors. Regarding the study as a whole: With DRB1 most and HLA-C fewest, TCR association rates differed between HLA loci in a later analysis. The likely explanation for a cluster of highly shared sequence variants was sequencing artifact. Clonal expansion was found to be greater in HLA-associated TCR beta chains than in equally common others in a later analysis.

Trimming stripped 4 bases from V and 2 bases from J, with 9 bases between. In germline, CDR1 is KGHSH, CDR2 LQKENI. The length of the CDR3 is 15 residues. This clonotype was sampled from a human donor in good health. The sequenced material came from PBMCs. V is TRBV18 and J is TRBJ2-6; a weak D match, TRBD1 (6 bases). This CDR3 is CASSQDRPGANVLTF. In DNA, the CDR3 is TGTGCCAGCTCACAAGACAGGCCTGGGGCCAACGTCCTGACTTTC.